This passage covers 7 T cell receptor beta chains from one sample sequenced in a study of T cells in Graves' hyperthyroidism and ophthalmopathy. TCR beta CDR3 sequences were amplified from RNA transcripts. First-round RT-PCR with HTBI primers amplified the TCR CDR3 region. TCRdb reprocessed the multiplex PCR reads via MiXCR and lists one record per CDR3 protein. The repertoire holds roughly 420,000 distinct CDR3 sequences, with around 15% as singletons. The specimen sequenced was blood. The source of these receptors is a woman between 18 and 29 years old with Graves' hyperthyroidism.

This clonotype was observed a handful of times. This rearrangement joins TRBV9 to TRBJ2-2; D might be TRBD1 (7 bases). Between the trimmed V and J ends, which lost 4 bases and 7 bases, there was a span of 11 bases. The germline V gene encodes CDR1 SGDLS and CDR2 YYNGEE. This CDR3 comprises 13 residues. The CDR3: CASSFRGVGELFF. For the CDR3, the DNA is TGTGCCAGCAGCTTCAGGGGGGTCGGGGAGCTGTTTTTT.

This clonotype was seen repeatedly, ten times or more. The J gene is TRBJ1-1, the V gene TRBV7-9; 7 nucleotides match TRBD1. The CDR3 spans 16 residues. Looked up from germline, CDR1 is SEHNR and CDR2 is FQNEAQ (reference sequence). J gave up 1 base and V 2 bases, and 7 bases lay outside the gene matches. CDR3 protein: CASSLWLGTANTEAFF. The CDR3 DNA reads as TGTGCCAGCAGCTTATGGCTGGGGACAGCGAACACTGAAGCTTTCTTT.

This clonotype was observed many times. This chain joins TRBV6-2 or TRBV6-3 and TRBJ2-1; D is undetermined. The CDR3 consists of 14 residues. Deletions cut 2 bases from V and 0 bases from J, with 5 bases between. Germline V gene lookup returns CDR1 MNHEY and CDR2 SVGEGT. The CDR3 sequence is CASSYESSYNEQFF. Here the CDR3 DNA reads TGTGCCAGCAGTTACGAATCCTCCTACAATGAGCAGTTCTTC.

The chain combines TRBV20-1 with TRBJ2-2, with 8 bases identical to TRBD1. Germline CDR1 and CDR2: DFQATT and SNEGSKA (reference sequence). The CDR3 spans 15 residues. With V trimmed by 5 bases and J by 0 bases, 5 bases remained unmatched. The CDR3 coding sequence is TGCAGTGCTCCTCAGGGGGCTCCGAACACCGGGGAGCTGTTTTTT. Protein: CSAPQGAPNTGELFF.

Many counts were recorded for this clonotype. This chain uses TRBV24-1 with TRBJ2-2, with a possible D match to TRBD2 (5 bases). CDR3 length equals 14 residues. Trimming removed 2 bases from V and 6 bases from J, with 9 bases in between. In germline, CDR1 is KGHDR, CDR2 SFDVKD. As DNA, the CDR3 is TGTGCCACCAGTGATTCCTCGGGATCCGGGGAGCTGTTTTTT. Translated, it gives CATSDSSGSGELFF.

This clonotype was detected many times. The chain recombines TRBV6-1 with TRBJ1-5; no clear D gene. CDR3 length: 14 amino acids. The V gene's germline CDR1 is MNHNS and CDR2 SASEGT. The V and J ends lost 5 bases and 4 bases respectively, with 12 bases between them. The CDR3 nucleotides read TGTGCCAGCAGTTATGCGGGTCCGAATCAGCCCCAGCATTTT. Protein sequence: CASSYAGPNQPQHF.

The table lists this clonotype with many counts. The chain is built from TRBV18 and TRBJ1-1, with D perhaps matching TRBD1 (5 bases). The V end was cut by 2 bases, the J end by 1 base, with 8 bases between. The germline gives CDR1 KGHSH, CDR2 LQKENI. The CDR3 is made up of 14 amino acids. The CDR3 spells CASSPVQGNTEAFF. CDR3 nucleotide sequence: TGTGCCAGCTCACCAGTCCAGGGGAACACTGAAGCTTTCTTT.